Below, 10 T cell receptor beta chains from the same sample are listed, as sequenced in a study of T cells in tuberculosis. Sequencing was performed with immunoSEQ multiplex PCR; in TCRdb, only in-frame clones are kept and a portion is missing. Of about 30,000 clones listed, approximately 95% are singletons. Specimen: PBMCs. The receptor set was obtained from a donor between 10 and 35 years old with latent tuberculosis or without tuberculosis infection.

The V gene is TRBV7-9, the J gene TRBJ1-5; possible D gene TRBD1, 6 bases. There are 16 residues in the CDR3. Trimming left V 1 base short and J 1 base short, with 11 bases between. The germline V gene has CDR1 SEHNR and CDR2 FQNEAQ (reference sequence). The CDR3 DNA follows: TGTGCCAGCAGCTTAGAAAGGGGGGGAAGCAATCAGCCCCAGCATTTT. It yields the protein CASSLERGGSNQPQHF.

The chain combines TRBV4-3 with TRBJ2-7; 12 nucleotides line up with TRBD2. This CDR3 is built from 15 residues. The J segment lost 3 bases and the V segment lost 0 bases, leaving 0 bases of the junction unmatched. Germline V gives CDR1 LGHNA, CDR2 YSLEER. The CDR3 DNA reads TGCGCCAGCAGCCAAGAGACTAGCGGGAGCTACGAGCAGTACTTC. It specifies CASSQETSGSYEQYF.

This clone was detected a few times. V is TRBV6-4 and J is TRBJ2-6; D gene uncertain. Trimming removed 2 bases from V and 0 bases from J, with 5 bases in between. This CDR3 is built from 15 residues. Per the germline V gene, CDR1 is MRHNA and CDR2 is SNTAGT. CDR3 bases: TGTGCCAGCAGTGACAGCGACTCTGGGGCCAACGTCCTGACTTTC. It translates to CASSDSDSGANVLTF.

The rearrangement uses TRBV9 and TRBJ2-1; D gene uncertain. The length of the CDR3 is 13 residues. Between the trimmed V and J ends, which lost 0 bases and 5 bases, there was a span of 6 bases. Germline lookup yields CDR1 SGDLS and CDR2 YYNGEE. Here the CDR3 reads CASSVGGNNEQFF. In DNA form, the CDR3 reads TGTGCCAGCAGCGTAGGCGGTAACAATGAGCAGTTCTTC.

V usage is TRBV6-5 and J usage is TRBJ2-1; D possibly corresponds to TRBD2 (5 bases). The CDR3 has 14 amino acids. V lost 7 bases to trimming and J lost 1 base, with 11 bases between them. Germline lookup yields CDR1 MNHEY and CDR2 SVGAGI. The CDR3 nucleotides are TGTGCCAGCACGGCCCGGGGATCCTACAATGAGCAGTTCTTC. Residues: CASTARGSYNEQFF.

The chain is built from TRBV27 and TRBJ1-1, with TRBD1 identical over 8 bases. CDR1 is MNHEY and CDR2 is SMNVEV in the germline V gene (reference sequence). There are 13 residues in the CDR3. V gave up 5 bases and J gave up 6 bases; unmatched junction bases: 5. The CDR3 coding sequence is TGTGCCAGCAGTCCAGGGGGCGCCTCTGAAGCTTTCTTT. Protein: CASSPGGASEAFF.

The chain couples TRBV6-4 to TRBJ1-2; a weak D match, TRBD1 (6 bases). Between the trimmed V and J ends, which lost 3 bases and 7 bases, there was a span of 12 bases. CDR3 size: 13 residues. CDR1 is MRHNA, CDR2 SNTAGT, per germline. The CDR3 here is CASSEETGFGYTF. The DNA of the CDR3 is TGTGCCAGCAGTGAAGAAACAGGGTTTGGCTACACCTTC.

In its sample, this clone was seen a few times. V usage is TRBV28 and J usage is TRBJ2-3, with 9 bases aligning to TRBD1. The CDR3 spans 15 residues. Germline assignment: CDR1 MDHEN and CDR2 SYDVKM. The ends lost 2 bases at V and 7 bases at J; junction bases unmatched: 7. The CDR3 coding sequence is TGTGCCAGCAGTTTAGAAGGGACAGGGCTAAATACGCAGTATTTT. It is translated as CASSLEGTGLNTQYF.

The rearrangement joins TRBV2 to TRBJ2-7; weak D call: TRBD2 (6 bases). The CDR3 consists of 13 residues. V shed 6 bases and J shed 7 bases, with 16 bases lying between them. From germline, CDR1 is SNHLY and CDR2 FYNNEI. The CDR3 bases are TGTGCCAGCAGCGGCGAGGGGACTGATGAGCAGTACTTC. This gives the protein CASSGEGTDEQYF.

The J gene is TRBJ2-1, the V gene TRBV11-1; D is possibly TRBD1 (6 bases). The V gene lost 5 bases and the J gene lost 6 bases, with 14 bases spanning the gap. The CDR3 runs 14 residues. Germline assignment: CDR1 SGHAT and CDR2 FQDESV (reference sequence). CDR3 amino acids: CASSALQGINEQFF. For the CDR3, the DNA is TGTGCCAGCAGCGCTTTACAGGGTATCAATGAGCAGTTCTTC. The entire variable domain, with the rest obtained from reference TRBV11-1 and TRBJ2-1, is as follows: EAEVAQSPRYKITEKSQAVAFWCDPISGHATLYWYRQILGQGPELLVQFQDESVVDDSQLPKDRFSAERLKGVDSTLKIQPAELGDSAMYLCASSALQGINEQFFGPGTRLTVL.